Presented here are 15 T cell receptor beta chains from one specimen sequenced in a study of blood T cell repertoires in COVID-19. Sequenced by immunoSEQ multiplex PCR; TCRdb stores in-frame clones only, minus some. Counted here are some 320,000 clones, roughly nine tenths occurring once; the ten biggest clones make up 5.2%. The sequenced sample consisted of PBMCs or T cells enriched from blood (not recorded which). These receptors were obtained from a man in his 60s who had recovered from COVID-19.

This clone was seen a few times. V is TRBV4-1 and J is TRBJ2-3; TRBD2 aligns across 13 bases. CDR1 is MGHRA, CDR2 YSYEKL, per germline. The V and J ends lost 1 base and 2 bases, in that order; junction bases with no gene match: 3. This CDR3 region has 17 residues. In nucleotides, the CDR3 is TGCGCCAGCAGCCAAGCGGGACTAGCGGGGAACACAGATACGCAGTATTTT. It translates to CASSQAGLAGNTDTQYF.

The chain uses TRBV14 and TRBJ2-1, with D unresolved. Per germline, CDR1 SGHDN and CDR2 FVKESK. Trimming removed 0 bases at V and 9 bases at J, with 15 bases between. The CDR3 has 15 amino acids. The CDR3 DNA is TGTGCCAGCAGCCAAGACTCATCGGTCCTACGTGAGCAGTTCTTC. Encoded protein: CASSQDSSVLREQFF.

The chain joins TRBV2 to TRBJ1-4; maybe TRBD1 (5 bases). CDR3 length: 14 amino acids. Trimming shortened V by 6 bases and J by 0 bases, and 8 bases separated the two germline ends. Per the germline V gene, CDR1 is SNHLY and CDR2 is FYNNEI. The DNA for the CDR3 is TGTGCCAGCAGGGACATTCCAACTAATGAAAAACTGTTTTTT. It translates to CASRDIPTNEKLFF.

The chain couples TRBV5-1 to TRBJ1-4; 10 bases fit TRBD1. This CDR3 is built from 16 residues. The germline gives CDR1 SGHRS, CDR2 YFSETQ. V trimming: 0 bases; J trimming: 6 bases; junction bases outside the gene matches: 5. CDR3 nucleotides: TGCGCCAGCAGCTTGGCCCCGGGACAGGGGTATGAAAAACTGTTTTTT. As protein: CASSLAPGQGYEKLFF.

The chain couples TRBV2 to TRBJ1-3; weak D call: TRBD1 (6 bases). Germline values: CDR1 SNHLY, CDR2 FYNNEI. Deletions cut 8 bases from V and 2 bases from J, with 10 bases between. There are 13 residues in the CDR3. The DNA for the CDR3 is TGTGCCAGCGGGGGACATCCTGGAAACACCATATATTTT. This sequence encodes CASGGHPGNTIYF.

This rearrangement joins TRBV11-2 to TRBJ2-3; no clear D. V dropped 0 bases and J dropped 5 bases, with 12 bases sitting between them. In germline, CDR1 is SGHAT, CDR2 FQNNGV. The CDR3 extends over 15 amino acids. DNA for the CDR3: TGTGCCAGCAGCTTAGAGGCCCCTCGGAGAGATACGCAGTATTTT. It codes for CASSLEAPRRDTQYF.

The chain uses TRBV19 and TRBJ1-2, with D possibly TRBD1 on 5 matching bases. Germline V gene lookup returns CDR1 LNHDA and CDR2 SQIVND (reference sequence). The CDR3 extends over 13 amino acids. The V and J ends lost 8 bases and 2 bases respectively, with 12 bases between them. CDR3 nucleotide sequence: TGTGCCAGTCGCCCGGAGGGGAACTATGGCTACACCTTC. It is translated as CASRPEGNYGYTF.

The chain recombines TRBV28 with TRBJ2-7, with a tentative D call TRBD2 (5 bases). The CDR3 is 15 amino acids. Looked up from germline, CDR1 is MDHEN and CDR2 is SYDVKM. The V gene lost 5 bases and the J gene lost 3 bases, with 17 bases spanning the gap. The DNA for the CDR3 is TGTGCCAGCAGTGACCAAAGCGGCTTTTTCTACGAGCAGTACTTC. Protein product: CASSDQSGFFYEQYF.

The V gene is TRBV7-9, the J gene TRBJ2-7; 9 bases are a match to TRBD2. With 6 bases clipped from V and 2 bases from J, the junction kept 11 bases outside the gene matches. The germline V gene encodes CDR1 SEHNR and CDR2 FQNEAQ (reference sequence). The CDR3 length is 16 residues. The DNA for the CDR3 is TGTGCCAGCAGAGCGGGGACTAGCACTTACCCCTACGAGCAGTACTTC. Its translation is CASRAGTSTYPYEQYF.

This clone has just one count. CDR3 bases: TGTGCCAGCTCACCTTACAGGGACGCCGTTGCGGATACGCAGTATTTT. Translation gives CASSPYRDAVADTQYF. The chain joins TRBV18 to TRBJ2-3, with a weak D call TRBD1 (6 bases). Germline CDR1 reads KGHSH; CDR2 reads LQKENI. The V and J ends lost 3 bases and 6 bases respectively, with 19 bases between them. This CDR3 is 16 amino acids long.

The chain recombines TRBV5-4 with TRBJ2-3; 9 bases agree with TRBD1. In germline, CDR1 is SGHNT, CDR2 YYREEE (reference sequence). This CDR3 spans 19 amino acids. V trimming: 4 bases; J trimming: 5 bases; junction bases outside the gene matches: 20. The CDR3 coding sequence is TGTGCCAGCAGCACAAGCCAACCCAGACAACAGGGGGCGCGAGATACGCAGTATTTT. Translation: CASSTSQPRQQGARDTQYF.

The gene calls are TRBV30 and TRBJ2-7; D ambiguous. This CDR3 spans 13 amino acids. V was shortened by 4 bases and J by 2 bases, with 12 bases between the two germline ends. Germline CDR1 reads GTSNPN; CDR2 reads SVGIG (reference sequence). The CDR3, as DNA: TGTGCCTGGAATCCGGTTCTTACCTACGAGCAGTACTTC. Protein product: CAWNPVLTYEQYF.

This clone was counted between two and nine times. The chain combines TRBV7-3 with TRBJ2-7; 8 nucleotides match TRBD1. The CDR3 spans 15 residues. Germline V CDR1 and CDR2: SGHTA, FQGTGA. Trimming removed 4 bases from V and 2 bases from J; junction bases left unmatched: 7. CDR3 sequence reads: CASSYTGTGPYEQYF. CDR3 DNA: TGTGCCAGCAGCTACACCGGGACAGGACCCTACGAGCAGTACTTC.

The sample holds one count of this clone. The chain recombines TRBV18 with TRBJ1-5; D is unresolved. CDR1 and CDR2 from the germline V gene are KGHSH and LQKENI. Trimming left V 3 bases short and J 1 base short, with 4 bases between. The CDR3 is made up of 13 amino acids. The CDR3 region is CASSPSSNQPQHF. DNA of the CDR3: TGTGCCAGCTCACCCTCGAGCAATCAGCCCCAGCATTTT.

This clone was seen only a few times. The chain joins TRBV6-5 to TRBJ1-2; 7 nucleotides align to TRBD1. The germline V gene has CDR1 MNHEY and CDR2 SVGAGI. The CDR3 runs to 14 residues. Trimming cost V 6 bases and J 4 bases; bases outside gene matches: 8. The CDR3 here is CASRSGGFAYGYTF. The CDR3 DNA sequence: TGTGCCAGCAGATCAGGGGGTTTCGCCTATGGCTACACCTTC.